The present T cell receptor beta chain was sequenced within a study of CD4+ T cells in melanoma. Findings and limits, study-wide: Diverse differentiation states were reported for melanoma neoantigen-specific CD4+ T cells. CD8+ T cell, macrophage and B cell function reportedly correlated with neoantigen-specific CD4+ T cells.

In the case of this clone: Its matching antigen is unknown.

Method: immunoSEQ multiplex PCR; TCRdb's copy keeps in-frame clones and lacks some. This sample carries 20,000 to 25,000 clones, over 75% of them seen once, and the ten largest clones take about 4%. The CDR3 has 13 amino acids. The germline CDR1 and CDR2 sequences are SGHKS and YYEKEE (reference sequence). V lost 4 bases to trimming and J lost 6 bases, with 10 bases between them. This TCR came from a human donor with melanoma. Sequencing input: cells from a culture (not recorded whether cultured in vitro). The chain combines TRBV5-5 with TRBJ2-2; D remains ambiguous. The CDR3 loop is CASSPDISGELFF. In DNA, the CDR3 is TGTGCCAGCAGCCCCGACATTTCCGGGGAGCTGTTTTTT. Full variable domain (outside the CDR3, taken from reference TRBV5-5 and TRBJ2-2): DAGVTQSPTHLIKTRGQQVTLRCSPISGHKSVSWYQQVLGQGPQFIFQYYEKEERGRGNFPDRFSARQFPNYSSELNVNALLLGDSALYLCASSPDISGELFFGEGSRLTVL.